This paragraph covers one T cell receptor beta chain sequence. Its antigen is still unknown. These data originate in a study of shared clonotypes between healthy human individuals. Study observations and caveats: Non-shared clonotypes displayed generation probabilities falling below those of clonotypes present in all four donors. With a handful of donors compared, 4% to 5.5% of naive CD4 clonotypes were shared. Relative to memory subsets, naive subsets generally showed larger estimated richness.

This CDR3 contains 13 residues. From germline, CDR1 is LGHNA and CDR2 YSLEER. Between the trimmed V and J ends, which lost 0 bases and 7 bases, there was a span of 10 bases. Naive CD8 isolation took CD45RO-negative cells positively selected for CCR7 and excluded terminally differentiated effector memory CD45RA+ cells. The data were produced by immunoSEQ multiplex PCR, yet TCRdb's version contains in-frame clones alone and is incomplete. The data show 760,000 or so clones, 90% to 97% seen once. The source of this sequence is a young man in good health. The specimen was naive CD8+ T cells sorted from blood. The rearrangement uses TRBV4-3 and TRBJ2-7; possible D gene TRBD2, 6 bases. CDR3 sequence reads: CASSQDSAGEQYF. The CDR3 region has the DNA TGCGCCAGCAGCCAAGATTCGGCGGGGGAGCAGTACTTC.